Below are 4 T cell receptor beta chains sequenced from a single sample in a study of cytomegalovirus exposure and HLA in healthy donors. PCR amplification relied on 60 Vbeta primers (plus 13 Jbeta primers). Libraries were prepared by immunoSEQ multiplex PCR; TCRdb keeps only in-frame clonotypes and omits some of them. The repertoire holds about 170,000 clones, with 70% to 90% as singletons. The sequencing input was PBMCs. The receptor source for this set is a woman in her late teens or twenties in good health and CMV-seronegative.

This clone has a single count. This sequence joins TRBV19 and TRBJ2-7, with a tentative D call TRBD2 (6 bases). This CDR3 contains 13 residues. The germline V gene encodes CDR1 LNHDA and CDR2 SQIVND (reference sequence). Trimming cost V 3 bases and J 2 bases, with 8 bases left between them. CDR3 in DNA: TGTGCCAGTAGTATGGGGGGAGCCTACGAGCAGTACTTC. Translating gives CASSMGGAYEQYF.

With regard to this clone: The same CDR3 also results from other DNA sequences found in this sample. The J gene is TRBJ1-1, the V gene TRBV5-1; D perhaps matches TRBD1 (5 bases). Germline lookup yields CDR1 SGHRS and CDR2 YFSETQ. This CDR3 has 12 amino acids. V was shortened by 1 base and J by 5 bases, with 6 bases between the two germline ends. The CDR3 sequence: CASSLRGTEAFF. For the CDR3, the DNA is TGCGCCAGCAGCTTGAGGGGAACTGAAGCTTTCTTT.

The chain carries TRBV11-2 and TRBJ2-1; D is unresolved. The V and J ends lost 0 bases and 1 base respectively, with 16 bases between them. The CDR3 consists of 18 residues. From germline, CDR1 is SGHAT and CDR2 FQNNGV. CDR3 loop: CASSLDPWFQTSYNEQFF. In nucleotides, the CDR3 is TGTGCCAGCAGCTTAGATCCCTGGTTCCAAACTTCCTACAATGAGCAGTTCTTC.

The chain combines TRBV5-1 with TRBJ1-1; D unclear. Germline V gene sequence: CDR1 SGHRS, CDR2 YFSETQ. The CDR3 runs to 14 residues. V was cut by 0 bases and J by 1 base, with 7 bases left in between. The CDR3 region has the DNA TGCGCCAGCAGCTTGGGGGCGCAGAACACTGAAGCTTTCTTT. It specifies CASSLGAQNTEAFF.